This entry concerns a single TCR beta chain. Its antigen remains unknown. The data were obtained in a study of CD8+CD57+ T cells in acquired aplastic anemia. Across the study: Sorted CD4+ plus CD8+ cells gave DNA averaging 3.2 ug. Reads per healthy sample averaged about 10.8 million (CD4+) and 11.0 million (CD8+).

Deletions cut 0 bases from V and 1 base from J, with 7 bases between. The germline V gene encodes CDR1 SGHNT and CDR2 YYREEE (reference sequence). CDR3 length: 14 residues. Profiling of TCR beta VDJ combinations and CDR3 sequences used genomic DNA as template. MiXCR, run by TCRdb on the reads, gives a single entry per CDR3 protein. The table records 200,000 to 250,000 distinct CDR3 sequences, 60% to 65% of them present only once. Overall study findings and caveats: In common between the patients and the controls were more than 25 CD8+ CDR3 sequences.

The TCR sequence derives from a human donor in good health. Material: sorted CD4+, CD8+, or CD8+CD57+ T cells (not recorded which) from PBMCs. This rearrangement joins TRBV5-4 to TRBJ1-1; D unresolved. This CDR3 reads CASSLGVENTEAFF. CDR3 DNA: TGTGCCAGCAGCTTGGGTGTGGAGAACACTGAAGCTTTCTTT.